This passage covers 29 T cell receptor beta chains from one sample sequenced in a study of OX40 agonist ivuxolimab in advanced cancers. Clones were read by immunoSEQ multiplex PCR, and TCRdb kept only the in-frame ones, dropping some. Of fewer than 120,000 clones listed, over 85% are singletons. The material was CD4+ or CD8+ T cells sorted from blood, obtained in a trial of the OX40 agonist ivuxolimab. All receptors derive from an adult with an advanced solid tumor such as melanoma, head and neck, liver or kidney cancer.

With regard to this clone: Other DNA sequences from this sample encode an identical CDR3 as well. The CDR3 DNA sequence: TGCGCCAGCAGCTTAAGAGAGACCCAGTACTTC. Amino acid sequence: CASSLRETQYF. V usage is TRBV5-1 and J usage is TRBJ2-5; no clear D gene. Germline CDR1 is SGHRS and CDR2 is YFSETQ. The CDR3 consists of 11 residues. Trimming took off 2 bases at V and 4 bases at J, with 3 bases between the two ends.

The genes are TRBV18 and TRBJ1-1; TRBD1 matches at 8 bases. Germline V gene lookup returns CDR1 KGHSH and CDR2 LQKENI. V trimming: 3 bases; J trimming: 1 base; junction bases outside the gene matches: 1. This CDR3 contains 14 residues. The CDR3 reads CASSPGTGNTEAFF. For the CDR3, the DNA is TGTGCCAGCTCACCTGGGACAGGGAACACTGAAGCTTTCTTT.

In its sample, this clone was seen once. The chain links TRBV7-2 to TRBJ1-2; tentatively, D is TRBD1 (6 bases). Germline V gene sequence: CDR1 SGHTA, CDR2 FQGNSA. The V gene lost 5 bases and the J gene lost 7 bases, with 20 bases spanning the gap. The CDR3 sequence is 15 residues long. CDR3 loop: CASSREGELSLGYTF. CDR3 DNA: TGTGCCAGCAGCCGTGAGGGGGAGCTTTCCCTTGGCTACACCTTC.

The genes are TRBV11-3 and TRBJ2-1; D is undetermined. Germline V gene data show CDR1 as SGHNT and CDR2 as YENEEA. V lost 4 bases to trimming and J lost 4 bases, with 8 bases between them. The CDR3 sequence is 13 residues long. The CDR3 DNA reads TGTGCCAGCAGCTCGACGAGATACAATGAGCAGTTCTTC. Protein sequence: CASSSTRYNEQFF.

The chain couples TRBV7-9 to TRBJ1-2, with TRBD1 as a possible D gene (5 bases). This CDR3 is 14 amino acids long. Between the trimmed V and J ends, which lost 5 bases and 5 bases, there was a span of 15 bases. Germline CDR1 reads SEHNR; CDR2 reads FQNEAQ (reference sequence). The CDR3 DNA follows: TGTGCCAGCAGCCTCCGGGGGTATGGGTATGGCTACACCTTC. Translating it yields CASSLRGYGYGYTF.

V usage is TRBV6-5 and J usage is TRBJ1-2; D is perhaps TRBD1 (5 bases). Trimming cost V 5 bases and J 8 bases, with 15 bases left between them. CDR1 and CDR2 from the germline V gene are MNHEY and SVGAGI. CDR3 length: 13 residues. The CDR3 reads CASSEIRGFGYTF. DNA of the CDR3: TGTGCCAGCAGTGAGATTAGGGGTTTCGGCTACACCTTC.

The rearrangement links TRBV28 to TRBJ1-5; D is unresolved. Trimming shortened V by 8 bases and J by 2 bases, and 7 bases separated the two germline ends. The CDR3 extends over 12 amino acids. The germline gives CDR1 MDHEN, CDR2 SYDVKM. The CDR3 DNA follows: TGTGCCAGCGGCTGGGGCAATCAGCCCCAGCATTTT. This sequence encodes CASGWGNQPQHF.

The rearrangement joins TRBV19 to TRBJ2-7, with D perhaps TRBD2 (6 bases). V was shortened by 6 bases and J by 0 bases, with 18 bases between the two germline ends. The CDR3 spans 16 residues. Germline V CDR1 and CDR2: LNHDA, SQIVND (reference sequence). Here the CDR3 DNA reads TGTGCCAGTAGGGCCCGGGGGACTGACTTCTCCTACGAGCAGTACTTC. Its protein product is CASRARGTDFSYEQYF.

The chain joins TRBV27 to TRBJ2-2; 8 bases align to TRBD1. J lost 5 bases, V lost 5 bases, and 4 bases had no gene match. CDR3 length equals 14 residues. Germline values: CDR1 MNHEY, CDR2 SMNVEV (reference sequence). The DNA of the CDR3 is TGTGCCAGCAGTCCGAACAGGGGGACCGGGGAGCTGTTTTTT. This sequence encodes CASSPNRGTGELFF.

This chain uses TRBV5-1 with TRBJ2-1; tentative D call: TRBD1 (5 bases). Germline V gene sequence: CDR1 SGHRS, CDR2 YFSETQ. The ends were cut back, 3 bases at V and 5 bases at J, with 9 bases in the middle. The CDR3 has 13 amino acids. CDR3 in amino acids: CASSSTVNNEQFF. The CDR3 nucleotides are TGCGCCAGCAGCTCGACAGTTAACAATGAGCAGTTCTTC.

The CDR3 region is CASSLSAGAEDTGELFF. CDR3 sequence (DNA): TGTGCCAGCAGTTTATCAGCGGGTGCCGAAGACACCGGGGAGCTGTTTTTT. This chain links TRBV27 with TRBJ2-2; D may be TRBD2 (6 bases). The CDR3 consists of 17 residues. V lost 0 bases to trimming and J lost 3 bases, with 14 bases between them. Germline V CDR1 and CDR2: MNHEY, SMNVEV (reference sequence).

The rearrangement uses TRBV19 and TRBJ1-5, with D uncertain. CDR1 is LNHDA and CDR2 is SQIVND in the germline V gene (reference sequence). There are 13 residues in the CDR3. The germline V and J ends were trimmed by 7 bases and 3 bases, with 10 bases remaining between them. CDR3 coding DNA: TGTGCCAGTACTCGGGCCTTCAATCAGCCCCAGCATTTT. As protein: CASTRAFNQPQHF.

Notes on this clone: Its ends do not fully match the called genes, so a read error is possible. In DNA form, the CDR3 reads TGTGCTAGCAGCTTTTCACACGAGAGCACAGATACGCAGTATTTT. Amino acid sequence: CASSFSHESTDTQYF. The gene calls are TRBV7-7 and TRBJ2-3; D gene unclear. CDR3 length equals 15 residues. CDR1 and CDR2 (germline): SSHAT, FNYEAQ (reference sequence).

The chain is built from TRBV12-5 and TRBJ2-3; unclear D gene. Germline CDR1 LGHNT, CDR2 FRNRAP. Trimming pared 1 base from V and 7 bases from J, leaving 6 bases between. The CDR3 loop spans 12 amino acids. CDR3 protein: CASGLEGYTQYF. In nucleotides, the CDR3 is TGTGCTAGTGGTTTGGAAGGCTATACGCAGTATTTT.

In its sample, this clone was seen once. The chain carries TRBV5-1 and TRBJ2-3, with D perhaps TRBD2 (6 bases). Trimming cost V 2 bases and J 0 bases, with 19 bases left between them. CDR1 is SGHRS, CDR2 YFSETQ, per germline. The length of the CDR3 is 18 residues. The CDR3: CASSFLGRGSGSTDTQYF. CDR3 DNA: TGCGCCAGCAGCTTCTTGGGGAGAGGTAGCGGTAGCACAGATACGCAGTATTTT.

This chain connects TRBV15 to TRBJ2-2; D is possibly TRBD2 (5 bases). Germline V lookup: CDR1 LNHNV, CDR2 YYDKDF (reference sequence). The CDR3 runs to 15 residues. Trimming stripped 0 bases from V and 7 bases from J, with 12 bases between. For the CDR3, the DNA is TGTGCCACCAGCAGAGATAAAGCGGTGGGCGGGGAGCTGTTTTTT. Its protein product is CATSRDKAVGGELFF.

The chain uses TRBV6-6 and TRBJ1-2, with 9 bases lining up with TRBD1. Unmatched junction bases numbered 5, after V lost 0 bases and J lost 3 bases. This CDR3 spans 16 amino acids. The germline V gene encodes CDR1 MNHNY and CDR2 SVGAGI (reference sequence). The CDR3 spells CASSYSRDRADYGYTF. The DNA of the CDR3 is TGTGCCAGCAGTTACTCCCGGGACAGGGCGGACTATGGCTACACCTTC.

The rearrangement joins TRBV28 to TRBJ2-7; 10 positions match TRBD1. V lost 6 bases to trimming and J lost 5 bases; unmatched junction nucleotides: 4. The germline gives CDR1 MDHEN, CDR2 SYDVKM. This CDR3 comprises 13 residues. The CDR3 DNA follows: TGTGCCAGCAGGACAGGGGGCAAGAACGAGCAGTACTTC. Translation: CASRTGGKNEQYF. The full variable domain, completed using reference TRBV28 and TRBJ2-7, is DVKVTQSSRYLVKRTGEKVFLECVQDMDHENMFWYRQDPGLGLRLIYFSYDVKMKEKGDIPEGYSVSREKKERFSLILESASTNQTSMYLCASRTGGKNEQYFGPGTRLTVT.

The CDR3 sequence: CASSYSGQGLNTEAFF. CDR3 coding DNA: TGCGCCAGCAGCTACTCGGGACAGGGGTTGAACACTGAAGCTTTCTTT. The chain carries TRBV5-1 and TRBJ1-1; 10 positions agree with TRBD1. Germline lookup yields CDR1 SGHRS and CDR2 YFSETQ. This CDR3 is 16 amino acids long. Unmatched junction bases numbered 5, after V lost 3 bases and J lost 0 bases. The full variable domain, with the rest looked up from reference TRBV5-1 and TRBJ1-1, is KAGVTQTPRYLIKTRGQQVTLSCSPISGHRSVSWYQQTPGQGLQFLFEYFSETQRNKGNFPGRFSGRQFSNSRSEMNVSTLELGDSALYLCASSYSGQGLNTEAFFGQGTRLTVV.

The DNA of the CDR3 is TGTGCCAGCAGTGAAGCTCAGACATACCGCTCTGGAAACACCATATATTTT. Its protein is CASSEAQTYRSGNTIYF. The rearrangement uses TRBV2 and TRBJ1-3; D remains ambiguous. V was shortened by 0 bases and J by 0 bases, with 12 bases between the two germline ends. The CDR3 is 17 residues long. Per the germline V gene, CDR1 is SNHLY and CDR2 is FYNNEI. Filled out from reference TRBV2 and TRBJ1-3, the complete variable domain reads EPEVTQTPSHQVTQMGQEVILRCVPISNHLYFYWYRQILGQKVEFLVSFYNNEISEKSEIFDDQFSVERPDGSNFTLKIRSTKLEDSAMYFCASSEAQTYRSGNTIYFGEGSWLTVV.

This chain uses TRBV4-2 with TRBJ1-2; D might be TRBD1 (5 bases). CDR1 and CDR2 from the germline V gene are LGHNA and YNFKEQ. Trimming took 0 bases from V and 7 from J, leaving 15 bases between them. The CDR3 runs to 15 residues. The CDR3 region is CASSQDTGGVSGYTF. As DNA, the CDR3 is TGTGCCAGCAGCCAAGATACAGGTGGGGTCTCTGGCTACACCTTC.

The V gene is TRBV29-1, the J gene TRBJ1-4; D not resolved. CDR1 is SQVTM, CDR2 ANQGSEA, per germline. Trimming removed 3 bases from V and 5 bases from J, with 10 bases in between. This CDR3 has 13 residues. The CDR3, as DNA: TGCAGCGTTGAGCCCCTCTACAATGAAAAACTGTTTTTT. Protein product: CSVEPLYNEKLFF.

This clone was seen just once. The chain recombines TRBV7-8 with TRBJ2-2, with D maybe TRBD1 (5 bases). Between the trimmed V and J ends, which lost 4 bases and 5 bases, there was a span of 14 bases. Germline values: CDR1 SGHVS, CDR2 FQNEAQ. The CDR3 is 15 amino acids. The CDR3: CASSSKGVFTGELFF. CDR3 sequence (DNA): TGTGCCAGCAGCTCCAAAGGGGTTTTTACCGGGGAGCTGTTTTTT.

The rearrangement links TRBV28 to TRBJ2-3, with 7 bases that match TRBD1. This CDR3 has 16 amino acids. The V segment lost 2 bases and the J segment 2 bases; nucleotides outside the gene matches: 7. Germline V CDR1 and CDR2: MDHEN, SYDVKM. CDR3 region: CASSLKGQKFTDTQYF. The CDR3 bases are TGTGCCAGCAGTTTAAAGGGACAGAAATTCACAGATACGCAGTATTTT.

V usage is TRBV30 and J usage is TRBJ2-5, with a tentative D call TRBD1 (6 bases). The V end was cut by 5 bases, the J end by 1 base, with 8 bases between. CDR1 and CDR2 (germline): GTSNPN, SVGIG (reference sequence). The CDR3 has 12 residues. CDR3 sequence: CAWQTGQETQYF. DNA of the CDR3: TGTGCCTGGCAGACAGGCCAAGAGACCCAGTACTTC.

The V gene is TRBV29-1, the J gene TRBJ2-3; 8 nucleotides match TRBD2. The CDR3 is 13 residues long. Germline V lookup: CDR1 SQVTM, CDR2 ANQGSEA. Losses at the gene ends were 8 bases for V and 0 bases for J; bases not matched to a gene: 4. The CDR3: CSSGGFSTDTQYF. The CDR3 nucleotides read TGCAGCTCGGGGGGGTTTAGCACAGATACGCAGTATTTT.

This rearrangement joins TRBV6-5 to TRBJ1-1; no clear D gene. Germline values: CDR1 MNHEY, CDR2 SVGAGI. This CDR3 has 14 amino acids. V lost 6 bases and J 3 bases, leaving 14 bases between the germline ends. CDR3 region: CASRELLRDTEAFF. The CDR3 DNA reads TGTGCCAGCAGGGAACTCCTGAGGGACACTGAAGCTTTCTTT.

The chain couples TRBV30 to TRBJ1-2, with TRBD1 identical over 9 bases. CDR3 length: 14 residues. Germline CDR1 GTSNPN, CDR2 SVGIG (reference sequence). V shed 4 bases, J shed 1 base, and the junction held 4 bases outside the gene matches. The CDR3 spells CAWIPDRGNYGYTF. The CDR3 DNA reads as TGTGCCTGGATCCCGGACAGGGGTAACTATGGCTACACCTTC.

The CDR3: CAWSQGSNQPQHF. The DNA of the CDR3 is TGTGCCTGGAGTCAGGGAAGCAATCAGCCCCAGCATTTT. The chain has TRBV30 and TRBJ1-5; D is possibly TRBD1 (5 bases). CDR3 length: 13 amino acids. V dropped 2 bases and J dropped 1 base, with 6 bases sitting between them. The V gene's germline CDR1 is GTSNPN and CDR2 SVGIG (reference sequence).